Following are 5 T cell receptor beta chains from one sample sequenced in a study of T cell responses to AZD1222 COVID-19 vaccine. Sequencing used immunoSEQ multiplex PCR; TCRdb keeps in-frame clones, though not all of them. The sample lists about 98,000 clones; 85% to 90% were seen once. The sequencing used peripheral blood, collected on day 0 of MenACWY control vaccination. The receptors stem from an adult in good health.

The CDR3 reads CASEATGNTIYF. The CDR3 nucleotides are TGTGCCAGCGAAGCTACTGGAAACACCATATATTTT. The rearrangement uses TRBV2 and TRBJ1-3, with D unclear. Trimming took 8 bases from V and 2 from J, leaving 7 bases between them. From germline, CDR1 is SNHLY and CDR2 FYNNEI. The CDR3 has 12 amino acids.

This clone was seen a handful of times. Here the CDR3 DNA reads TGTGCCAGCAGCGCGGGACAGGGTGTCACCGGGGAGCTGTTTTTT. Residues: CASSAGQGVTGELFF. The V call is TRBV5-5, the J call TRBJ2-2; 9 bases align to TRBD1. The CDR3 spans 15 residues. With 4 bases clipped from V and 4 bases from J, the junction kept 5 bases outside the gene matches. From germline, CDR1 is SGHKS and CDR2 YYEKEE (reference sequence).

This chain links TRBV30 with TRBJ1-4, with D possibly TRBD1 on 6 matching bases. Germline V CDR1 and CDR2: GTSNPN, SVGIG (reference sequence). The CDR3 is 14 residues long. The ends were cut back, 4 bases at V and 4 bases at J, with 13 bases in the middle. The CDR3 DNA is TGTGCCTGGACCCCGGGGGGGCTTAATGAAAAACTGTTTTTT. The encoded protein is CAWTPGGLNEKLFF.

The chain recombines TRBV7-2 with TRBJ1-2; D ambiguous. Germline V lookup: CDR1 SGHTA, CDR2 FQGNSA. CDR3 length equals 13 residues. The V end lost 1 base, the J end lost 3 bases, and 6 bases lay between the germline ends. Written as DNA, the CDR3 is TGTGCCAGCAGCTTAGATCGGCACTATGGCTACACCTTC. This sequence encodes CASSLDRHYGYTF.

V is TRBV6-2 or TRBV6-3 and J is TRBJ1-5, with D hard to call. Per germline, CDR1 MNHEY and CDR2 SVGEGT. The ends were cut back, 0 bases at V and 7 bases at J, with 4 bases in the middle. This CDR3 is built from 12 residues. The CDR3 here is CASSYSEQPQHF. CDR3 DNA: TGTGCCAGCAGTTACTCTGAGCAGCCCCAGCATTTT.